Detailed here is one TCR beta chain. These data belong to a study of control samples from healthy donors and cancer patients. Here immunoSEQ multiplex PCR was the method, and the copy in TCRdb shows in-frame clones only, minus some. This sample has 95,000 to 150,000 clones; roughly nine tenths occur once, and the top ten carry about 40%. V was shortened by 0 bases and J by 5 bases, with 12 bases between the two germline ends. The CDR3 contains 15 residues. Germline lookup yields CDR1 KGHDR and CDR2 SFDVKD. The gene calls are TRBV24-1 and TRBJ2-5, with a tentative D call TRBD1 (6 bases). This sequence was found in a man aged 50-60 years in good health. What was sequenced was blood. CDR3 amino acids: CATSDLTGPGETQYF. For the CDR3, the DNA is TGTGCCACCAGTGATTTGACAGGGCCAGGGGAGACCCAGTACTTC.